The 2 T cell receptor beta chains below all came from one sample that was sequenced in a study of shared clonotypes between healthy human individuals. Method: immunoSEQ multiplex PCR; TCRdb's copy keeps in-frame clones and lacks some. The table lists some 2,500,000 clones, about 90% of them singletons, with around 0.4% in the top ten. The material sequenced was naive CD4+ T cells from PBMCs. Subset of the sample: CD45RA+ positively selected. Every receptor here comes from a man aged 18 to 29 in good health. Some clones in this sample may be carry-over from other donors' samples.

This sequence joins TRBV7-2 and TRBJ2-5, with 12 bases matching TRBD2. Trimming at V came to 2 bases and at J to 1 base, leaving 8 bases not matched to a gene. This CDR3 contains 18 residues. Germline V lookup: CDR1 SGHTA, CDR2 FQGNSA. In nucleotides, the CDR3 is TGTGCCAGCAGCTTAAAGACTAGCGGGGGACCCACCCAAGAGACCCAGTACTTC. Protein: CASSLKTSGGPTQETQYF.

The chain carries TRBV5-4 and TRBJ2-7, with 11 bases aligning to TRBD2. Germline CDR1 reads SGHNT; CDR2 reads YYREEE (reference sequence). V shed 4 bases and J 2 bases; nucleotides not matched to a gene: 5. This CDR3 has 15 residues. This CDR3 is CASSTGTSGPYEQYF. DNA for the CDR3: TGTGCCAGCAGCACCGGGACTAGCGGACCCTACGAGCAGTACTTC. The complete variable domain, with remaining parts taken from reference TRBV5-4 and TRBJ2-7, reads ETGVTQSPTHLIKTRGQQVTLRCSSQSGHNTVSWYQQALGQGPQFIFQYYREEENGRGNFPPRFSGLQFPNYSSELNVNALELDDSALYLCASSTGTSGPYEQYFGPGTRLTVT.